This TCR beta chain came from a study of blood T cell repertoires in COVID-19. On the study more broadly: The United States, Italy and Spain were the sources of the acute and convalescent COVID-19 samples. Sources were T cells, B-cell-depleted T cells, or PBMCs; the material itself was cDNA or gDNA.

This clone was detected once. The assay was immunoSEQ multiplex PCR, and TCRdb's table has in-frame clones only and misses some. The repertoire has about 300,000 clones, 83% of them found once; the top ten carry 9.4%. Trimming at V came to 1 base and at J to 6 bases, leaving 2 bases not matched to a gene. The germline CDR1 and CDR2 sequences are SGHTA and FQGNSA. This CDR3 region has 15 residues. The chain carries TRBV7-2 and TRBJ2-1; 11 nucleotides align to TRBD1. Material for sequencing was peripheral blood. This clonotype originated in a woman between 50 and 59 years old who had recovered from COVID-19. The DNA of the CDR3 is TGTGCCAGCAGCTTAGGGGGGACAGGGGGCAATGAGCAGTTCTTC. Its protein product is CASSLGGTGGNEQFF.